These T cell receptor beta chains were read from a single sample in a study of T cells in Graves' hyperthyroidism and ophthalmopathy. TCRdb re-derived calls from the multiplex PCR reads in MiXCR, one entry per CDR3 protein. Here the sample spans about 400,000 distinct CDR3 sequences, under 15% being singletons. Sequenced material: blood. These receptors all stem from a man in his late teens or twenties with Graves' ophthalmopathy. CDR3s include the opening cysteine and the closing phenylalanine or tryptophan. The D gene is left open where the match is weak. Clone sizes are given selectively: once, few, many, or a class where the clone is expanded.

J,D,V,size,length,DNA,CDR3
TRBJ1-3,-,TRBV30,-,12,TGTGCCTGGAAAAGGGCTGGAAACACCATATATTTT,CAWKRAGNTIYF
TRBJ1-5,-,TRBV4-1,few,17,TGCGCCAGCAGCCAAAGGGACGGAGGGAAGGGCAATCAGCCCCAGCATTTT,CASSQRDGGKGNQPQHF
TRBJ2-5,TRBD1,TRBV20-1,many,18,TGCAGTGCTAGAGATCTCGGACCAAGACAGGGGGTGCAAGAGACCCAGTACTTC,CSARDLGPRQGVQETQYF
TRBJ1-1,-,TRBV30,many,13,TGTGCCTGGAGTGTAGCGCAAAACACTGAAGCTTTCTTT,CAWSVAQNTEAFF
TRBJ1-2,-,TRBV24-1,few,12,TGTGCCACCGGAGCAGGGAACTATGGCTACACCTTC,CATGAGNYGYTF
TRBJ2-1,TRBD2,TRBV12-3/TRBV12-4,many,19,TGTGCCAGTAAGGGAAATACAGCGGGAGGCCAAACCTCCTACAATGAGCAGTTCTTC,CASKGNTAGGQTSYNEQFF
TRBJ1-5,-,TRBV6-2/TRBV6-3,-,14,TGTGCCAGCTCGACAGGCAATAGCAATCAGCCCCAGCATTTT,CASSTGNSNQPQHF
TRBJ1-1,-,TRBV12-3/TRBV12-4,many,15,TGTGCCAGCAGCCCTATCCAGTCCACCAAGACTGAAGCTTTCTTT,CASSPIQSTKTEAFF
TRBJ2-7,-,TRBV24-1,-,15,TGTGCCACCAGTGATTCCGGACTGGGAAACTACGAGCAGTACTTC,CATSDSGLGNYEQYF
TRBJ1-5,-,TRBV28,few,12,TGTGCCAGCAGCCCCCCCCACCCGGCCCAGCATTTT,CASSPPHPAQHF
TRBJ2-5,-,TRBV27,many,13,TGTGCCAGCAGTTTATCGTCGGCAGAGACCCAGTACTTC,CASSLSSAETQYF
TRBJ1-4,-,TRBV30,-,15,TGTGCCTGGAGTGTCCGACTCTCAACTAATGAAAAACTGTTTTTT,CAWSVRLSTNEKLFF
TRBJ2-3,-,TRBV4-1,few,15,TGCGCCAGCAGCCAGGACGGAGCGATAGCTGCTACGCAGTATTTT,CASSQDGAIAATQYF
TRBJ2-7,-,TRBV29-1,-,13,TGCAGCGTTCGAGTTACAGGGACGGAGGAGCAGTACTTC,CSVRVTGTEEQYF
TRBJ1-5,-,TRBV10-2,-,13,TGCGCCAGCAGTGAGTCAGAAGGCCCGCCCCAGCATTTT,CASSESEGPPQHF
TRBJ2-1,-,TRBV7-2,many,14,TGTGCCAGCAGCTTAGTAGTGGCGGCGACACAGGAGTTCTTC,CASSLVVAATQEFF